This TCR beta chain was sequenced in a study of blood T cell repertoires in COVID-19. CDR1 is MNHNS and CDR2 is SASEGT in the germline V gene. This CDR3 contains 16 residues. V lost 1 base and J lost 6; bases outside the gene matches: 8. Assay used: immunoSEQ multiplex PCR; TCRdb lists only in-frame clones, some missing. The sample records approximately 130,000 clones, 84% being singletons. The gene calls are TRBV6-1 and TRBJ1-1, with 10 positions matching TRBD1. The sample consisted of peripheral blood. The TCR was taken from a human donor in a cohort sampled during active COVID-19. The CDR3 region has the DNA TGTGCCAGCAGTGAAGTAGAGACCGGGACAGGGGCTGAAGCTTTCTTT. As protein: CASSEVETGTGAEAFF.